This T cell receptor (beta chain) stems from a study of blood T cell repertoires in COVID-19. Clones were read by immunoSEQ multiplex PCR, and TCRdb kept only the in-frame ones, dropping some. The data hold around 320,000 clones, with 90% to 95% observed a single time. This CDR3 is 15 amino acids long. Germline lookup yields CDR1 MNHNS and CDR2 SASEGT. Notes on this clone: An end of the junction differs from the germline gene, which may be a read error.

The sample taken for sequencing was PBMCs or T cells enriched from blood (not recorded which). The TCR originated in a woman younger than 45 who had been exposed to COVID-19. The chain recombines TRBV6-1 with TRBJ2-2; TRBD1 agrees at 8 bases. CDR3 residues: CASTEQGANTGELFF. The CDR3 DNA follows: TGTGCCAGCACTGAACAGGGGGCGAACACCGGGGAGCTGTTTTTT.